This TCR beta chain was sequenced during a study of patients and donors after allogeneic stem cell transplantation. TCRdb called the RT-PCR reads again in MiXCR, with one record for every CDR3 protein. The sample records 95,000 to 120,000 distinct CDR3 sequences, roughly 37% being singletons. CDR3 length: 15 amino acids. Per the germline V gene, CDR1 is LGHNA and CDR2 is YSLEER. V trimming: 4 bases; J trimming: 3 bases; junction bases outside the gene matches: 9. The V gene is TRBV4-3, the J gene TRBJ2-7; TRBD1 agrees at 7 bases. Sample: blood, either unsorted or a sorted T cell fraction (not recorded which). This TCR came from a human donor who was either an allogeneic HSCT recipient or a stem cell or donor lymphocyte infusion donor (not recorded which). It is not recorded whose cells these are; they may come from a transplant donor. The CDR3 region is CASSRKYGTDYEQYF. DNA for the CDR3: TGCGCCAGCAGCCGGAAATACGGGACAGACTACGAGCAGTACTTC.